These 14 T cell receptor beta chains were sequenced from one sample in a study of chemoradiotherapy in HPV16-positive cancers. Repertoires were generated with immunoSEQ multiplex PCR, while TCRdb's copy carries only in-frame clones and drops some. The sample contains about 5,000 clones, around four fifths of which appear only once. This specimen was acquired from a patient who underwent chemoradiotherapy. The receptors come from a human donor with HPV-associated anogenital cancer.

The gene calls are TRBV30 and TRBJ2-5, with TRBD2 matching 8 bases. The trim removed 3 bases at V and 5 bases at J, leaving 11 bases unmatched. In germline, CDR1 is GTSNPN, CDR2 SVGIG (reference sequence). CDR3 size: 15 residues. This chain's CDR3 is CAWRGTGGGRETQYF. The CDR3 nucleotides read TGTGCCTGGAGGGGTACCGGGGGGGGCCGGGAGACCCAGTACTTC.

The V gene is TRBV11-2, the J gene TRBJ1-3; D unclear. V was clipped by 5 bases and J by 1 base, with 9 bases between them. Germline V gene data show CDR1 as SGHAT and CDR2 as FQNNGV. The CDR3 totals 14 residues. The CDR3 DNA reads as TGTGCCAGCAGCCTTACACAGTCTGGAAACACCATATATTTT. It codes for CASSLTQSGNTIYF. Filled out from reference TRBV11-2 and TRBJ1-3, the complete variable domain reads EAGVAQSPRYKIIEKRQSVAFWCNPISGHATLYWYQQILGQGPKLLIQFQNNGVVDDSQLPKDRFSAERLKGVDSTLKIQPAKLEDSAVYLCASSLTQSGNTIYFGEGSWLTVV.

This chain uses TRBV25-1 with TRBJ1-1; no definite D call. The CDR3 runs to 14 residues. Trimming shortened V by 2 bases and J by 11 bases, and 18 bases separated the two germline ends. Germline V gives CDR1 MGHDK, CDR2 SYGVNS. CDR3 sequence reads: CASSEPGARRSAFF. The DNA for the CDR3 is TGTGCCAGCAGTGAACCGGGCGCGAGAAGGAGCGCTTTCTTT.

The CDR3 DNA reads as TGCGCCAGCAAAAAAAGCGGGAACACCGGGGAGCTGTTTTTT. This encodes CASKKSGNTGELFF. The chain links TRBV10-1 to TRBJ2-2, with a tentative D call TRBD2 (5 bases). The V and J ends lost 7 bases and 1 base respectively, with 10 bases between them. This CDR3 has 14 amino acids. Germline V lookup: CDR1 WNHNN, CDR2 SYGVQD (reference sequence).

V and J are TRBV15 and TRBJ1-1; TRBD1 is a possible D gene (5 bases). Germline V gene data show CDR1 as LNHNV and CDR2 as YYDKDF (reference sequence). Trimming shortened V by 0 bases and J by 4 bases, and 9 bases separated the two germline ends. The CDR3 length is 14 residues. The CDR3 reads CATSRDHQGTEAFF. The CDR3 nucleotides are TGTGCCACCAGCAGAGATCATCAGGGCACTGAAGCTTTCTTT.

The genes are TRBV15 and TRBJ1-1; D possibly corresponds to TRBD1 (6 bases). V shed 1 base and J shed 6 bases, with 12 bases lying between them. Germline assignment: CDR1 LNHNV and CDR2 YYDKDF (reference sequence). The CDR3 length is 14 residues. This CDR3 reads CATSRGDTDPEAFF. For the CDR3, the DNA is TGTGCCACCAGCAGAGGGGACACTGATCCTGAAGCTTTCTTT.

The V gene is TRBV5-6, the J gene TRBJ2-3; 12 nucleotides line up with TRBD2. V lost 3 bases to trimming and J lost 4 bases; unmatched junction nucleotides: 6. The CDR3 spans 16 residues. The germline V gene has CDR1 SGHDT and CDR2 YYEEEE. The CDR3 DNA reads as TGTGCCAGCAGCTCCCGACTAGCGGGAGCCGCAGATACGCAGTATTTT. It codes for CASSSRLAGAADTQYF.

This clone was counted a single time. This sequence joins TRBV7-9 and TRBJ2-3; maybe TRBD2 (6 bases). CDR3 length equals 15 residues. The germline V gene has CDR1 SEHNR and CDR2 FQNEAQ (reference sequence). Trimming stripped 5 bases from V and 5 bases from J, with 17 bases between. The DNA of the CDR3 is TGTGCCAGCAGCAACGCAGGCGCCGGGGGAGATACGCAGTATTTT. Its translation is CASSNAGAGGDTQYF. Full variable domain (outside the CDR3, taken from reference TRBV7-9 and TRBJ2-3): DTGVSQNPRHKITKRGQNVTFRCDPISEHNRLYWYRQTLGQGPEFLTYFQNEAQLEKSRLLSDRFSAERPKGSFSTLEIQRTEQGDSAMYLCASSNAGAGGDTQYFGPGTRLTVL.

The CDR3 DNA sequence: TGTGCCAGCAGCGTACAGGCGGGAGGAACCTACAATGAGCAGTTCTTC. Residues: CASSVQAGGTYNEQFF. The genes are TRBV9 and TRBJ2-1, with 8 bases identical to TRBD2. The V gene's germline CDR1 is SGDLS and CDR2 YYNGEE. With V trimmed by 1 base and J by 2 bases, 5 bases remained unmatched. This CDR3 has 16 amino acids.

This chain links TRBV14 with TRBJ2-7; no clear D gene. The CDR3 loop spans 18 amino acids. V dropped 2 bases and J dropped 0 bases, with 20 bases sitting between them. Germline lookup yields CDR1 SGHDN and CDR2 FVKESK. This chain's CDR3 is CASSQRAFAEVSSYEQYF. For the CDR3, the DNA is TGTGCCAGCAGCCAACGGGCTTTTGCGGAAGTAAGCTCCTACGAGCAGTACTTC.

The chain carries TRBV4-3 and TRBJ1-2; the match to TRBD1 covers 8 bases. The CDR3 loop spans 18 amino acids. V lost 1 base to trimming and J lost 5 bases; unmatched junction nucleotides: 15. Germline V gene data show CDR1 as LGHNA and CDR2 as YSLEER. In DNA, the CDR3 is TGCGCCAGCAGCCAAGGTACAGGGGGGCCGGAGAGAAGTTATGGCTACACCTTC. Translated: CASSQGTGGPERSYGYTF.

The rearrangement uses TRBV19 and TRBJ1-2; no clear D. Germline V CDR1 and CDR2: LNHDA, SQIVND (reference sequence). With 7 bases removed from V and 3 bases from J, the gap between germline ends came to 18 bases. The CDR3 length is 15 residues. The CDR3 region is CASIPHGKLDYGYTF. Written as DNA, the CDR3 is TGTGCCAGTATTCCTCACGGTAAGTTGGACTATGGCTACACCTTC.

J is TRBJ2-5 and V is TRBV7-8; D unresolved. This CDR3 has 12 amino acids. The V and J ends lost 5 bases and 5 bases respectively, with 9 bases between them. Per the germline V gene, CDR1 is SGHVS and CDR2 is FQNEAQ. CDR3 amino acids: CASSKNVETQYF. Here the CDR3 DNA reads TGTGCCAGCAGCAAAAATGTCGAGACCCAGTACTTC.

The J gene is TRBJ1-5, the V gene TRBV7-2, with 9 bases identical to TRBD1. V shed 3 bases and J 0 bases; nucleotides not matched to a gene: 3. The CDR3 contains 16 residues. Germline V gives CDR1 SGHTA, CDR2 FQGNSA. CDR3 in DNA: TGTGCCAGCAGCTTGGACAGGGGTTATAGCAATCAGCCCCAGCATTTT. Its translation is CASSLDRGYSNQPQHF.